This T cell receptor beta chain stems from a study of blood T cell repertoires in COVID-19. Looking at the study overall: Whether acute or convalescent, the COVID-19 samples came from the United States, Italy and Spain. PBMCs, B-cell-depleted T cells, or T cells provided the cDNA or gDNA that made up the material.

Per germline, CDR1 SGHVS and CDR2 FQNEAQ. V lost 2 bases and J lost 1, with 11 bases in between. This CDR3 is built from 15 residues. As processed by the authors: By means of reference gene primer amplification, nucleated cell counts were estimated. TCRdb's copy holds only in-frame clones and misses some; the assay was immunoSEQ multiplex PCR. Clone size and V and J calls were adopted from that table, with D and trimming inferred from the DNA. The sample yields under 300,000 clones, over 75% seen once. Sequencing was performed on peripheral blood. The V gene is TRBV7-8, the J gene TRBJ1-1; no definite D call. This TCR came from a woman aged 35 to 49 who had recovered from COVID-19. The CDR3 bases are TGTGCCAGCAGCTTACTCACAATCACGAACACTGAAGCTTTCTTT. This sequence encodes CASSLLTITNTEAFF.